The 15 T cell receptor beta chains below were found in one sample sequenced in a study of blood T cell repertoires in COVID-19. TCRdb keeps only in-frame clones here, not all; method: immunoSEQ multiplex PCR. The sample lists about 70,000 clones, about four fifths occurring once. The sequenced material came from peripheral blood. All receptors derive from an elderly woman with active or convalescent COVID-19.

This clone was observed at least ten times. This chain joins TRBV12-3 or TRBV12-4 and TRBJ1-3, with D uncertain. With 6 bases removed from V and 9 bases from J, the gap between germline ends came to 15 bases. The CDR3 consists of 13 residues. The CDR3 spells CASRPDIRPTIYF. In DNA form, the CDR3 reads TGTGCCAGCAGACCAGACATCCGTCCCACCATATATTTT.

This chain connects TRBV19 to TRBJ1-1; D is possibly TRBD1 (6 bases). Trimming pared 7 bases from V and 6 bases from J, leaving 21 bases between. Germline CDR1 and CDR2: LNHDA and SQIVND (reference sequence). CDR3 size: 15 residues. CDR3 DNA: TGTGCCAGTACCCCCTGGGGAGGGGGAGGGTCTGAAGCTTTCTTT. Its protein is CASTPWGGGGSEAFF.

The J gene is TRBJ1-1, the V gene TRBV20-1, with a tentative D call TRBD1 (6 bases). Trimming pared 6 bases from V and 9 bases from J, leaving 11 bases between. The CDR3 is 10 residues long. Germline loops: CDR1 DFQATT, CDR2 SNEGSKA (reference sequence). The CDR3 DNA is TGCAGTGCGTGGGGGCGTAAAGCTTTCTTT. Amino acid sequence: CSAWGRKAFF.

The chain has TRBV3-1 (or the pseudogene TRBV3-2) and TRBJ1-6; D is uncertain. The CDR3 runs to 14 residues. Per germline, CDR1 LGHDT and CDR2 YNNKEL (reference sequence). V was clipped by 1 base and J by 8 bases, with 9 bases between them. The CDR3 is CASSQVLPDSPLHF. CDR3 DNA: TGTGCCAGCAGCCAAGTTTTACCGGATTCACCCCTCCACTTT.

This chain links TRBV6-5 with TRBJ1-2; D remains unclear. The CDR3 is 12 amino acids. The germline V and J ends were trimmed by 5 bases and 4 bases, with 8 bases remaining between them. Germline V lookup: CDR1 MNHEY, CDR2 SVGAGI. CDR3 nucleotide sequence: TGTGCCAGCAGTATTTCAGGCTATGGCTACACCTTC. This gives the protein CASSISGYGYTF.

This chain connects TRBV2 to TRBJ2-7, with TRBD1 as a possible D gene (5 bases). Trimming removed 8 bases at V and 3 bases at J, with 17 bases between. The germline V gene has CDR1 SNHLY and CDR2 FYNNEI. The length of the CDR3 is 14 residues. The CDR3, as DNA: TGTGCCAGCCGTGGGAACAGGAACAACTACGAGCAGTACTTC. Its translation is CASRGNRNNYEQYF. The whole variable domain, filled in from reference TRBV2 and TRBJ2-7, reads EPEVTQTPSHQVTQMGQEVILRCVPISNHLYFYWYRQILGQKVEFLVSFYNNEISEKSEIFDDQFSVERPDGSNFTLKIRSTKLEDSAMYFCASRGNRNNYEQYFGPGTRLTVT.

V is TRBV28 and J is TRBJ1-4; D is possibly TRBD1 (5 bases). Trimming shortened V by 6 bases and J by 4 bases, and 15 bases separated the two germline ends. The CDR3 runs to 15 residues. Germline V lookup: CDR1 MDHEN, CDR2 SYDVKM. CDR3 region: CASSRPGDYNEKLFF. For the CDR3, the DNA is TGTGCCAGCAGCCGCCCGGGGGATTATAATGAAAAACTGTTTTTT.

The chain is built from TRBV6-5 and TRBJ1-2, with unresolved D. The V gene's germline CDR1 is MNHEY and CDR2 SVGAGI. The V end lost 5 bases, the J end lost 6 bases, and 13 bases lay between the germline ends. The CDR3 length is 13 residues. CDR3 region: CASSTTSVDGYTF. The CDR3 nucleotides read TGTGCCAGCAGTACCACCTCGGTGGATGGCTACACCTTC.

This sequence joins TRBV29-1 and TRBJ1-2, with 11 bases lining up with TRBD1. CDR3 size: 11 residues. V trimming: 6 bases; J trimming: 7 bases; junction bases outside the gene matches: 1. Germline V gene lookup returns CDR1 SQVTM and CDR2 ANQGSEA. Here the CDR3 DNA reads TGCAGCGTGGGGACAGGGGGTGGCTACACCTTC. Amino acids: CSVGTGGGYTF.

CDR3 nucleotides: TGTGCCAGCAGTTTCGGACAGGGCCCCTCCTACGAGCAGTACTTC. Translation: CASSFGQGPSYEQYF. The genes are TRBV6-5 and TRBJ2-7; 8 bases line up with TRBD1. Germline CDR1 is MNHEY and CDR2 is SVGAGI. The CDR3 has 15 amino acids. V was pared by 4 bases and J by 0 bases, with 5 bases of the junction left unmatched.

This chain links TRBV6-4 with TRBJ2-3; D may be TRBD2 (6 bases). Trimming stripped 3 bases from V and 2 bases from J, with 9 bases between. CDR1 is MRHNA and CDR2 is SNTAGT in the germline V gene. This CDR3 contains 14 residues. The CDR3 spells CASSEEGTTDTQYF. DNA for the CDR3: TGTGCCAGCAGTGAGGAGGGGACCACAGATACGCAGTATTTT.

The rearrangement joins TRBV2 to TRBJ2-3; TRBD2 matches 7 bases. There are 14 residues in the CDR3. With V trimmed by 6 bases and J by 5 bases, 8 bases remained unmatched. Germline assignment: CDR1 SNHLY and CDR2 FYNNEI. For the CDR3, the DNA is TGTGCCAGCAGCGATTTTACGGGGGGAGATACGCAGTATTTT. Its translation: CASSDFTGGDTQYF.

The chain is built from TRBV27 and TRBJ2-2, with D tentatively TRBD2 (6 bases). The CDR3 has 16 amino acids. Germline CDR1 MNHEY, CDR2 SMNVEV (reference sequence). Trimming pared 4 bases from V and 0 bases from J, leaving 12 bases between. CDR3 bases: TGTGCCAGCAGTTACGTGGGGGGATCGAACACCGGGGAGCTGTTTTTT. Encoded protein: CASSYVGGSNTGELFF.

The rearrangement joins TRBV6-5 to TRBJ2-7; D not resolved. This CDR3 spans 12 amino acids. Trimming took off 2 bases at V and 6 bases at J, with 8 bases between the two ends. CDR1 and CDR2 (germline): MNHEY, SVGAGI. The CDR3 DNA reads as TGTGCCAGCAGTTACCCCCGGTCCGAGCAGTACTTC. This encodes CASSYPRSEQYF.

This CDR3 reads CAVTQPGLSEKLFF. The CDR3 DNA follows: TGTGCCGTCACTCAACCGGGACTTTCTGAAAAACTGTTTTTT. This rearrangement joins TRBV6-5 to TRBJ1-4, with D possibly matching TRBD1 (5 bases). CDR3 length equals 14 residues. V dropped 11 bases and J dropped 7 bases, with 20 bases sitting between them. The germline gives CDR1 MNHEY, CDR2 SVGAGI.